One and the same sample provided the 32 T cell receptor beta chains below, sequenced in a study of T cell responses to AZD1222 COVID-19 vaccine. Only in-frame clones appear in the TCRdb table, and some are missing; sequencing was by immunoSEQ multiplex PCR. This sample has 150,000 to 200,000 clones, with 85% to 95% found just once. Sequences were derived from peripheral blood, sampled on day 0 of AZD1222 vaccination. The receptor set was obtained from an adult in good health.

The chain joins TRBV6-5 to TRBJ1-4; D perhaps matches TRBD1 (6 bases). V lost 6 bases to trimming and J lost 5 bases, with 16 bases between them. The V gene's germline CDR1 is MNHEY and CDR2 SVGAGI. The CDR3 extends over 15 amino acids. CDR3 amino acids: CASSAWTAQNEKLFF. For the CDR3, the DNA is TGTGCCAGCAGCGCATGGACAGCCCAGAATGAAAAACTGTTTTTT.

The rearrangement uses TRBV5-4 and TRBJ2-3; D is possibly TRBD1 or TRBD2 (6 bases each). The V gene's germline CDR1 is SGHNT and CDR2 YYREEE (reference sequence). Trimming left V 0 bases short and J 2 bases short, with 13 bases between. The CDR3 loop spans 16 amino acids. The CDR3 coding sequence is TGTGCCAGCAGCTTGGCAAGGGGGGCGGACACAGATACGCAGTATTTT. This translates into CASSLARGADTDTQYF.

This clone was seen a few times. The CDR3 coding sequence is TGTGCCAGCAGCTTAGAATGGGGGACAGGGAATGAAAAACTGTTTTTT. This sequence encodes CASSLEWGTGNEKLFF. This sequence joins TRBV11-2 and TRBJ1-4; 9 nucleotides align to TRBD1. CDR1 and CDR2 (germline): SGHAT, FQNNGV. This CDR3 region has 16 residues. V shed 0 bases, J shed 5 bases, and the junction held 4 bases outside the gene matches.

The V call is TRBV5-5, the J call TRBJ1-1; D gene ambiguous. This CDR3 has 17 residues. With 0 bases removed from V and 0 bases from J, the gap between germline ends came to 15 bases. CDR1 and CDR2 (germline): SGHKS, YYEKEE (reference sequence). The CDR3 sequence is CASSLAGSFSMNTEAFF. In DNA form, the CDR3 reads TGTGCCAGCAGCTTGGCGGGTTCCTTCTCCATGAACACTGAAGCTTTCTTT.

The chain carries TRBV19 and TRBJ2-1; TRBD2 matches 7 bases. The V gene's germline CDR1 is LNHDA and CDR2 SQIVND (reference sequence). V gave up 4 bases and J gave up 2 bases; unmatched junction bases: 5. The CDR3 contains 15 residues. CDR3 in amino acids: CASSTEGGAYNEQFF. The CDR3 nucleotides read TGTGCCAGTAGTACCGAGGGAGGGGCCTACAATGAGCAGTTCTTC. Full variable domain (remainder filled in from reference TRBV19 and TRBJ2-1): DGGITQSPKYLFRKEGQNVTLSCEQNLNHDAMYWYRQDPGQGLRLIYYSQIVNDFQKGDIAEGYSVSREKKESFPLTVTSAQKNPTAFYLCASSTEGGAYNEQFFGPGTRLTVL.

The chain has TRBV5-4 and TRBJ1-1; unclear D gene. Trimming removed 3 bases from V and 2 bases from J, with 8 bases in between. The CDR3 consists of 13 residues. Germline V lookup: CDR1 SGHNT, CDR2 YYREEE (reference sequence). The CDR3: CASSSYVNTEAFF. CDR3 nucleotides: TGTGCCAGCAGCTCTTACGTAAACACTGAAGCTTTCTTT.

A note on this clone: Relative to the germline gene, one junction end is altered; a read error may explain this. V gene TRBV2 combines with J gene TRBJ1-1, with TRBD1 matching over 7 bases. Looked up from germline, CDR1 is SNHLY and CDR2 is FYNNEI. The CDR3 totals 15 residues. In DNA form, the CDR3 reads TGTGTCAGCAGACTGCGGGGACAGCAGAACACTGAAGCTTTCTTT. Translating it yields CVSRLRGQQNTEAFF.

This chain's CDR3 is CASSETGKVRRGYTF. The CDR3 DNA sequence: TGTGCCAGCAGCGAAACAGGGAAGGTTAGGCGGGGCTACACCTTC. The chain has TRBV5-4 and TRBJ1-2, with TRBD1 as a possible D gene (6 bases). The CDR3 length is 15 residues. In germline, CDR1 is SGHNT, CDR2 YYREEE (reference sequence). V gave up 4 bases and J gave up 8 bases, with 21 bases separating them.

The CDR3 here is CASSFEGAGEQFF. Written as DNA, the CDR3 is TGTGCCAGCAGTTTTGAGGGGGCGGGTGAGCAGTTCTTC. The J gene is TRBJ2-1, the V gene TRBV12-3 or TRBV12-4; 7 nucleotides match TRBD1. Unmatched junction bases numbered 5, after V lost 3 bases and J lost 9 bases. The CDR3 runs to 13 residues.

This chain joins TRBV16 and TRBJ1-1; 8 nucleotides align to TRBD1. The CDR3 covers 12 residues. V was clipped by 10 bases and J by 1 base; unmatched bases: 2. Germline CDR1 is KGHSY and CDR2 is FQNENV. CDR3 residues: CATGQGNTEAFF. DNA for the CDR3: TGTGCCACAGGACAGGGGAACACTGAAGCTTTCTTT.

The chain employs TRBV6-5 and TRBJ2-1; 8 nucleotides align to TRBD1. Germline V CDR1 and CDR2: MNHEY, SVGAGI. The CDR3 consists of 15 residues. V gave up 6 bases and J gave up 5 bases; unmatched junction bases: 9. For the CDR3, the DNA is TGTGCCAGCAGAGGGGCGGACAGGGTCCACAATGAGCAGTTCTTC. Its translation is CASRGADRVHNEQFF.

The chain has TRBV24-1 and TRBJ2-2, with D perhaps matching TRBD1 (5 bases). V shed 6 bases and J shed 1 base, with 8 bases lying between them. There are 14 residues in the CDR3. Germline CDR1 reads KGHDR; CDR2 reads SFDVKD. The CDR3 coding sequence is TGTGCCACCAGTTCAGGACAGAACACCGGGGAGCTGTTTTTT. The encoded protein is CATSSGQNTGELFF.

CDR3 DNA: TGCGCCAGCAGCTTGGTTGGGGGCTTTAGAGAAAAACTGTTTTTT. Translating it yields CASSLVGGFREKLFF. The chain recombines TRBV5-1 with TRBJ1-4; D may be TRBD1 (6 bases). This CDR3 has 15 residues. The V end lost 0 bases, the J end lost 8 bases, and 14 bases lay between the germline ends. Germline V lookup: CDR1 SGHRS, CDR2 YFSETQ.

The V call is TRBV3-1 (or the pseudogene TRBV3-2), the J call TRBJ1-1, with D maybe TRBD1 (5 bases). Trimming cost V 3 bases and J 7 bases, with 15 bases left between them. The CDR3 spans 14 residues. Germline CDR1 is LGHDT and CDR2 is YNNKEL (reference sequence). DNA for the CDR3: TGTGCCAGCAGCCAGGGCAGGGCGAATCTTGAAGCTTTCTTT. Protein: CASSQGRANLEAFF.

This chain links TRBV3-1 (or the pseudogene TRBV3-2) with TRBJ1-4; D possibly corresponds to TRBD1 (5 bases). This CDR3 has 13 residues. Trimming removed 2 bases from V and 14 bases from J, with 15 bases in between. The germline V gene encodes CDR1 LGHDT and CDR2 YNNKEL (reference sequence). Written as DNA, the CDR3 is TGTGCCAGCAGCCAATCCCCAGGGTCGGGTCTGTTTTTT. It is translated as CASSQSPGSGLFF.

The rearrangement links TRBV19 to TRBJ2-1, with D maybe TRBD2 (7 bases). This CDR3 has 15 amino acids. V was trimmed by 0 bases and J by 2 bases, leaving 8 bases between them. Germline CDR1 reads LNHDA; CDR2 reads SQIVND (reference sequence). The CDR3 spells CASSIEGGPYNEQFF. DNA of the CDR3: TGTGCCAGTAGTATAGAGGGGGGGCCCTACAATGAGCAGTTCTTC.

V usage is TRBV6-2 or TRBV6-3 and J usage is TRBJ1-1; possibly TRBD1 for D (5 bases). Looked up from germline, CDR1 is MNHEY and CDR2 is SVGEGT. V lost 6 bases and J 1 base, leaving 12 bases between the germline ends. The CDR3 loop spans 14 amino acids. The CDR3 is CASSPRGGNTEAFF. The CDR3 DNA reads as TGTGCCAGCAGCCCCCGGGGGGGGAACACTGAAGCTTTCTTT.

The chain links TRBV6-5 to TRBJ1-5; 8 bases align to TRBD1. With 6 bases clipped from V and 6 bases from J, the junction kept 7 bases outside the gene matches. Germline CDR1 reads MNHEY; CDR2 reads SVGAGI. The CDR3 loop spans 14 amino acids. The CDR3 DNA follows: TGTGCCAGCAGAAGTCAGGGGGCCATTCAGCCCCAGCATTTT. Protein product: CASRSQGAIQPQHF.

J is TRBJ1-2 and V is TRBV19; no firm D call. CDR3 length equals 14 residues. Trimming removed 6 bases at V and 7 bases at J, with 18 bases between. Germline CDR1 is LNHDA and CDR2 is SQIVND (reference sequence). The DNA for the CDR3 is TGTGCCAGTAGCACACCCCAGCGCTACGGTGGCTACACCTTC. Its translation is CASSTPQRYGGYTF.

The chain uses TRBV19 and TRBJ2-1; D is ambiguous. Germline V lookup: CDR1 LNHDA, CDR2 SQIVND (reference sequence). V shed 1 base and J shed 5 bases, with 6 bases lying between them. This CDR3 comprises 13 residues. CDR3 bases: TGTGCCAGTAGTATAGGGGCCAACAATGAGCAGTTCTTC. Its translation is CASSIGANNEQFF.

The rearrangement joins TRBV5-1 to TRBJ2-1; no definite D call. Germline V gene lookup returns CDR1 SGHRS and CDR2 YFSETQ. This CDR3 is built from 14 residues. The V and J ends lost 4 bases and 9 bases respectively, with 17 bases between them. For the CDR3, the DNA is TGCGCCAGCAGCCTGGCGCCGGGCGCTGGTGAGCAGTTCTTC. It encodes CASSLAPGAGEQFF.

This clone has only one observation. J is TRBJ1-5 and V is TRBV6-2 or TRBV6-3, with a tentative D call TRBD1 (5 bases). The CDR3 sequence is 14 residues long. V lost 2 bases and J 7 bases, leaving 12 bases between the germline ends. CDR1 and CDR2 (germline): MNHEY, SVGEGT. CDR3 sequence reads: CASSYKGLRQPQHF. The CDR3 DNA reads as TGTGCCAGCAGTTACAAGGGGTTGCGGCAGCCCCAGCATTTT.

V is TRBV4-1 and J is TRBJ2-4; D is unresolved. V lost 1 base and J 1 base, leaving 11 bases between the germline ends. This CDR3 region has 16 residues. The germline V gene encodes CDR1 MGHRA and CDR2 YSYEKL. CDR3 DNA sequence: TGCGCCAGCAGCCAAGTTCTCCAGGCGGCCAAAAACATTCAGTACTTC. This gives the protein CASSQVLQAAKNIQYF.

This chain links TRBV6-6 with TRBJ1-1; a weak D match, TRBD1 (5 bases). This CDR3 region has 13 residues. The V end lost 7 bases, the J end lost 1 base, and 10 bases lay between the germline ends. From germline, CDR1 is MNHNY and CDR2 SVGAGI (reference sequence). This chain's CDR3 is CASTLGGNTEAFF. The CDR3 region has the DNA TGTGCCAGCACCCTCGGGGGGAACACTGAAGCTTTCTTT.

This clone has just one count. This rearrangement joins TRBV7-9 to TRBJ1-3; 8 positions match TRBD1. This CDR3 is built from 16 residues. The germline CDR1 and CDR2 sequences are SEHNR and FQNEAQ (reference sequence). V was clipped by 5 bases and J by 0 bases; unmatched bases: 6. In nucleotides, the CDR3 is TGTGCCAGCAGCCCCCGAGGGACAGGCTCTGGAAACACCATATATTTT. Protein product: CASSPRGTGSGNTIYF.

The J gene is TRBJ2-1, the V gene TRBV19; 10 bases are a match to TRBD2. Trimming removed 3 bases from V and 3 bases from J; junction bases left unmatched: 2. The germline V gene encodes CDR1 LNHDA and CDR2 SQIVND (reference sequence). The CDR3 length is 15 residues. CDR3 in DNA: TGTGCCAGTAGTATGGCTAGCGGGAGCTACAATGAGCAGTTCTTC. Translation: CASSMASGSYNEQFF.

The rearrangement links TRBV2 to TRBJ2-7; D not resolved. Between the trimmed V and J ends, which lost 2 bases and 4 bases, there was a span of 12 bases. The CDR3 loop spans 14 amino acids. Looked up from germline, CDR1 is SNHLY and CDR2 is FYNNEI. The CDR3 here is CASSEQGPLYEQYV. The CDR3 DNA reads as TGTGCCAGCAGTGAACAAGGGCCCTTATACGAGCAGTACGTC.

This clone was picked up one time. The genes are TRBV4-1 and TRBJ2-5, with D perhaps matching TRBD2 (6 bases). Germline CDR1 MGHRA, CDR2 YSYEKL. The CDR3 sequence is 16 residues long. Trimming shortened V by 1 base and J by 5 bases, and 17 bases separated the two germline ends. The CDR3 DNA follows: TGCGCCAGCAGCCAAGGGTGGGGGACGGGAGTTGAGACCCAGTACTTC. This encodes CASSQGWGTGVETQYF.

V and J are TRBV7-4 and TRBJ1-1; TRBD1 aligns across 7 bases. The CDR3 spans 16 residues. Germline V gene lookup returns CDR1 SGHVT and CDR2 SQSDAQ. V dropped 4 bases and J dropped 1; count of bases not matched to a gene: 9. Here the CDR3 reads CASSSAGGRKNTEAFF. CDR3 nucleotides: TGTGCCAGCAGCTCGGCAGGGGGGCGGAAGAACACTGAAGCTTTCTTT.

The chain is built from TRBV9 and TRBJ1-2; possibly TRBD1 for D (5 bases). The CDR3 is 13 amino acids. V shed 0 bases and J shed 4 bases, with 7 bases lying between them. The V gene's germline CDR1 is SGDLS and CDR2 YYNGEE. CDR3 sequence (DNA): TGTGCCAGCAGCGTAGGGCAGGGCTATGGCTACACCTTC. This translates into CASSVGQGYGYTF.

V usage is TRBV5-1 and J usage is TRBJ1-5; D remains unclear. V lost 4 bases to trimming and J lost 3 bases, with 8 bases between them. This CDR3 contains 13 residues. CDR1 and CDR2 (germline): SGHRS, YFSETQ. The CDR3 spells CASSTGLNQPQHF. The DNA for the CDR3 is TGCGCCAGCAGCACCGGCCTCAATCAGCCCCAGCATTTT.

The CDR3 region is CASTGRETSNQPQHF. The CDR3, as DNA: TGTGCCAGTACGGGGCGGGAGACTAGCAATCAGCCCCAGCATTTT. The J gene is TRBJ1-5, the V gene TRBV19; the D gene is possibly TRBD1 (5 bases). Germline V gene data show CDR1 as LNHDA and CDR2 as SQIVND (reference sequence). Trimming cost V 7 bases and J 0 bases, with 13 bases left between them. The CDR3 is made up of 15 amino acids.